This record looks at one TCR beta chain sequence and its context. The data belong to a study of blood T cell repertoires in COVID-19. For the study at large: From T cells, B-cell-depleted T cells, or PBMCs came the material, which was cDNA or gDNA.

J was trimmed by 1 base and V by 10 bases; bases with no gene match: 12. Germline CDR1 reads SNHLY; CDR2 reads FYNNEI. The CDR3 is made up of 16 amino acids. Some clones are missing from TCRdb's copy, which holds only in-frame ones; the method was immunoSEQ multiplex PCR. Here the sample spans roughly 180,000 clones, about four fifths being singletons. The chain uses TRBV2 and TRBJ2-2, with TRBD2 matching 7 bases. This clonotype was obtained from an elderly woman with active or convalescent COVID-19. The sample consisted of peripheral blood. CDR3 DNA: TGTGCCATCACCCCGCTAGCGGAGGGGAACACCGGGGAGCTGTTTTTT. Translated: CAITPLAEGNTGELFF.